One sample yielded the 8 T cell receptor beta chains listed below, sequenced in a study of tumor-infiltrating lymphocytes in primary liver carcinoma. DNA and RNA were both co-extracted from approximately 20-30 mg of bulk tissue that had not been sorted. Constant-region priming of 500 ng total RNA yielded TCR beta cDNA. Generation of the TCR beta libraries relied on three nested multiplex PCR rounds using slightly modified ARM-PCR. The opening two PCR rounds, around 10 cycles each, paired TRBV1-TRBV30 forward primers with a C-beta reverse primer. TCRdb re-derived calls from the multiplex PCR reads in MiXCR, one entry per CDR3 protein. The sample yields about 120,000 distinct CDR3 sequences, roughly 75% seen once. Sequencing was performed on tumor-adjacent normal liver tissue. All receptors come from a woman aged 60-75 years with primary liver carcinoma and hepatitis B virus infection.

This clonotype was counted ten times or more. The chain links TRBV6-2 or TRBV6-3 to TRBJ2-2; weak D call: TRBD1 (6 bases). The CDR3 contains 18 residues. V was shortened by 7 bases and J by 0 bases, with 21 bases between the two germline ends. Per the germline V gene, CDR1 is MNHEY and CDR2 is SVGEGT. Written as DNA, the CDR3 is TGTGCCAGCACCTTCTGGACCAGGGGACCTGCGAACACCGGGGAGCTGTTTTTT. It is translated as CASTFWTRGPANTGELFF.

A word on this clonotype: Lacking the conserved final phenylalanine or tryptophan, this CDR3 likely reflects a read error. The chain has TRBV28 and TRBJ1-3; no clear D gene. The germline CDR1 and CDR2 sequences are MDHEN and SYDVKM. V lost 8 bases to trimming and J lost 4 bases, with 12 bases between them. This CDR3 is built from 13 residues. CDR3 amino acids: CASVLTMGNTIYS. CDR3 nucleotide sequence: TGTGCCAGCGTCTTAACCATGGGAAACACCATATATTCT.

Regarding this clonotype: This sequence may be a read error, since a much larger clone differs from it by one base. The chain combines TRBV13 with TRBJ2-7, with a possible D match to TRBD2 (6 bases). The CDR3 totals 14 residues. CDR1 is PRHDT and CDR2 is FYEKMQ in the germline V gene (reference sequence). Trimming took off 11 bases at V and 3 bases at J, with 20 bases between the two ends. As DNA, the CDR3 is TGTGCCTGCAACTTTCGGGGGTCTATCTACGAGCAGTACTTC. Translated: CACNFRGSIYEQYF.

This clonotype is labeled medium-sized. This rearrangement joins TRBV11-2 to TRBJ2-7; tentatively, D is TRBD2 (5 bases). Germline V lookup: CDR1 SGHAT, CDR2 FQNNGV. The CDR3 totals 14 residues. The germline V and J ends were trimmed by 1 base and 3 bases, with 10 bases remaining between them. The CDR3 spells CASSLGSGNYEQYF. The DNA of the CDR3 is TGTGCCAGCAGCTTAGGTTCGGGGAACTACGAGCAGTACTTC.

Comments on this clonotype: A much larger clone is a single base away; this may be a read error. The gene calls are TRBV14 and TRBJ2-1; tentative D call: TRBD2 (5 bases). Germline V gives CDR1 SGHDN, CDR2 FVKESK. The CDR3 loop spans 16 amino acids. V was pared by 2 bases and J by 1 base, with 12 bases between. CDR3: CASSQRGSASYNEQFF. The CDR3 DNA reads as TGTGCCAGCAGCCAACGCGGGTCCGCTTCCTACAATGAGCAGTTCTTC.

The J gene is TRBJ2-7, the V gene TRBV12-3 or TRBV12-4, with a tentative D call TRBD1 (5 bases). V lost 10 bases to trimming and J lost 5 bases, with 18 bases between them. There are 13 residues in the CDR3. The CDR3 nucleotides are TGTGCCAACACCATGCAGGGCTACCACGAGCAGTACTTC. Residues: CANTMQGYHEQYF.

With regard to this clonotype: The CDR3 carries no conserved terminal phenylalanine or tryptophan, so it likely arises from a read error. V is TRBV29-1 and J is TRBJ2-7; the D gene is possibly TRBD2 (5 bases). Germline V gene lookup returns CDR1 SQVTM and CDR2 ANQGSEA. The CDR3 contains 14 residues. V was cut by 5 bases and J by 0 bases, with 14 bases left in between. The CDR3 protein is CSVTGIGSSYEQYL. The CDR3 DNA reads TGCAGCGTTACCGGGATAGGTAGCTCCTACGAGCAGTACTTA.

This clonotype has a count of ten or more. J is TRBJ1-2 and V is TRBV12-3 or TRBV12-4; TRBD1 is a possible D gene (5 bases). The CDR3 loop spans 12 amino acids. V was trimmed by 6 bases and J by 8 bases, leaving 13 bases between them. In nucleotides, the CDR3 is TGTGCCAGCAGCCGGGACGTGCAGGGCTACACCTTC. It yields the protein CASSRDVQGYTF.